This entry concerns a single T cell receptor (beta chain). Trimming cost V 7 bases and J 1 base; bases outside gene matches: 13. This CDR3 spans 17 amino acids. In germline, CDR1 is SNHLY, CDR2 FYNNEI. This record comes from a study of Graves' ophthalmopathy and Graves' hyperthyroidism. The study amplified TCR beta CDR3 regions using RNA transcripts. An initial RT-PCR round employing HTBI primers preceded a second-round multiplex PCR. TCRdb passed the multiplex PCR reads through MiXCR, listing each CDR3 protein once. The sample holds almost 750,000 distinct CDR3 sequences, 40% seen once. This receptor was identified in an adult man with Graves' ophthalmopathy. The sequencing sample was made of peripheral blood. The rearrangement uses TRBV2 and TRBJ1-1, with 9 bases lining up with TRBD1. CDR3 coding DNA: TGTGCCAGCAATTTCGCCGGGACAGGGTCGAGGAACACTGAAGCTTTCTTT. Its translation: CASNFAGTGSRNTEAFF.